These T cell receptor beta chains were read from a single sample in a study of regulatory T cells in long-lasting Graves disease. Using its own MiXCR run on the multiplex PCR reads, TCRdb lists one record per CDR3 protein. This repertoire shows 350,000 to 450,000 distinct CDR3 sequences, around 20% found once; its top ten account for around 20%. Specimen: peripheral blood mononuclear cells (PBMCs), collected when the disease was refractory, from a patient treated with antithyroid drugs. Receptors originate from a female donor with Graves disease. CDR3s include the opening cysteine and the closing phenylalanine or tryptophan. A D gene is named only where the DNA matches it firmly. Some rows mark clone size as missing; the rest say once, few, many or name a class of expanded clone.

V gene	D gene	clone size	J gene	CDR3 protein	CDR3 DNA
TRBV10-3	-	-	TRBJ1-1	CAIGDEGSTEAFF	TGTGCCATCGGTGACGAGGGGAGCACTGAAGCTTTCTTT
TRBV7-2	-	many	TRBJ2-7	CASSFRDNEYEQYF	TGTGCCAGCAGCTTCCGGGACAACGAATACGAGCAGTACTTC
TRBV6-2/TRBV6-3	TRBD1	few	TRBJ2-7	CASSSYGQGRSYEQYF	TGTGCCAGCAGTTCCTACGGACAGGGGCGGTCCTACGAGCAGTACTTC
TRBV19	-	-	TRBJ1-5	CASSMGLSSNQPQHF	TGTGCCAGTAGTATGGGCCTTTCTAGCAATCAGCCCCAGCATTTT
TRBV29-1	-	few	TRBJ2-7	CSVGHVNYEQYF	TGCAGCGTGGGACACGTAAACTACGAGCAGTACTTC
TRBV5-1	TRBD2	-	TRBJ2-7	CASSLAPGLAGRPGYEQYF	TGCGCCAGCAGCTTGGCCCCGGGACTAGCGGGACGCCCCGGCTACGAGCAGTACTTC
TRBV5-6	-	few	TRBJ1-2	CASSYFGGFAGYTF	TGTGCCAGCAGTTATTTCGGGGGGTTTGCTGGCTACACCTTC
TRBV11-2	-	-	TRBJ2-1	CASSLGSSSYNEQFF	TGTGCCAGCAGCTTAGGCAGCAGCTCCTACAATGAGCAGTTCTTC
TRBV10-3	TRBD2	-	TRBJ2-1	CAISISGSSTEQFF	TGTGCCATCAGTATTAGCGGGAGTTCGACTGAGCAGTTCTTC
TRBV30	-	many	TRBJ2-5	CVWSASKETQYF	TGTGTCTGGAGTGCATCGAAAGAGACCCAGTACTTC
TRBV7-2	-	-	TRBJ2-1	CASSLLSQGEQFF	TGTGCCAGCAGCTTATTGTCGCAGGGGGAGCAGTTCTTC
TRBV4-3	-	-	TRBJ2-7	CASSQDGSGRYEQYF	TGCGCCAGCAGCCAAGATGGGAGCGGGCGGTACGAGCAGTACTTC
TRBV14	-	few	TRBJ1-5	CASSRTKGQPQHF	TGTGCCAGCAGCCGGACCAAAGGACAGCCCCAGCATTTT
TRBV6-1	TRBD1	few	TRBJ2-5	CASSPGQTTLIAQYF	TGTGCCAGCTCTCCGGGACAGACAACCCTCATCGCCCAGTACTTC
TRBV5-1	TRBD1	few	TRBJ2-6	CASSLDGTGNSGANVLTF	TGCGCCAGCAGCTTGGATGGGACAGGGAACTCTGGGGCCAACGTCCTGACTTTC
TRBV20-1	TRBD2	few	TRBJ2-5	CSAQLAGAQETQYF	TGCAGTGCACAACTAGCGGGGGCACAAGAGACCCAGTACTTC
TRBV29-1	-	-	TRBJ2-5	CSVDAQKQETQYF	TGCAGCGTTGACGCCCAGAAGCAAGAGACCCAGTACTTC
TRBV6-1	TRBD2	few	TRBJ2-2	CASSKLAGDTGELFF	TGTGCCAGCAGTAAACTAGCGGGAGACACCGGGGAGCTGTTTTTT
TRBV15	-	-	TRBJ1-1	CATSSLRYDTEAFF	TGTGCCACCAGCAGCCTCAGGTATGACACTGAAGCTTTCTTT
TRBV7-9	-	-	TRBJ1-3	CASSQGNTIYF	TGTGCCAGCAGCCAAGGGAACACCATATATTTT
TRBV6-5	-	-	TRBJ2-1	CASSYAARLGSPYNEQFF	TGTGCCAGCAGTTACGCGGCTAGACTCGGAAGCCCCTACAATGAGCAGTTCTTC
TRBV7-8	TRBD2	many	TRBJ2-7	CASSPGLAVREQYF	TGTGCCAGCAGCCCGGGACTAGCTGTCAGAGAGCAGTACTTC
TRBV6-1	TRBD1	many	TRBJ2-7	CASRRGQGHYEQYF	TGTGCCAGCCGTAGAGGACAGGGTCACTACGAGCAGTACTTC
TRBV7-6	TRBD1	many	TRBJ2-2	CASSATGTVRITGELFF	TGTGCCAGCAGCGCCACCGGGACAGTAAGGATCACCGGGGAGCTGTTTTTT
TRBV19	-	many	TRBJ1-1	CASSIVQENTEAFF	TGTGCCAGTAGTATAGTACAGGAGAACACTGAAGCTTTCTTT
TRBV20-1	-	many	TRBJ2-2	CSASTVDTGELFF	TGCAGTGCCTCGACAGTTGATACCGGGGAGCTGTTTTTT
TRBV20-1	TRBD1	many	TRBJ2-7	CSARVSGYGTVNYEQYF	TGCAGTGCTAGAGTTAGTGGATACGGGACAGTTAACTACGAGCAGTACTTC
TRBV20-1	-	many	TRBJ1-1	CSAHPGDQGWDTEAFF	TGCAGTGCTCACCCGGGGGATCAGGGGTGGGACACTGAAGCTTTCTTT
TRBV27	-	few	TRBJ2-5	CASSRSFGETQYF	TGTGCCAGCAGCAGGAGTTTCGGGGAGACCCAGTACTTC
TRBV9	TRBD2	once	TRBJ2-3	CASSQQAGGTDTQYF	TGTGCCAGCAGCCAACAAGCGGGAGGCACAGATACGCAGTATTTT
TRBV24-1	-	many	TRBJ1-1	CATSDSTSAVSTEAFF	TGTGCCACCAGTGATTCTACTTCGGCAGTCTCCACTGAAGCTTTCTTT
TRBV28	-	-	TRBJ2-1	CASSLYLAGQGEQFF	TGTGCCAGCAGTTTATATCTAGCGGGACAGGGTGAGCAGTTCTTC
TRBV5-1	-	few	TRBJ2-2	CASTEGGAGELFF	TGCGCCAGCACCGAGGGGGGAGCCGGGGAGCTGTTTTTT
TRBV20-1	-	-	TRBJ1-5	CSAMTPQGMSNQPQHF	TGCAGTGCCATGACTCCCCAGGGGATGTCCAATCAGCCCCAGCATTTT
TRBV9	-	few	TRBJ1-6	CASSVGPRSYNSPLHF	TGTGCCAGCAGCGTAGGACCGCGCTCCTATAATTCACCCCTCCACTTT
TRBV19	TRBD1	few	TRBJ1-5	CASSTTGGSNQPQHF	TGTGCCAGTAGTACGACAGGGGGGAGCAATCAGCCCCAGCATTTT
TRBV4-2	-	many	TRBJ1-2	CASSQDGGSNYGYTF	TGTGCCAGCAGCCAAGATGGTGGTTCTAACTATGGCTACACCTTC
TRBV19	-	-	TRBJ1-5	CASSIVGATRNQPQHF	TGTGCCAGTAGTATCGTGGGGGCAACGCGGAATCAGCCCCAGCATTTT
TRBV18	-	few	TRBJ2-6	CASSPPNPSGANVPTF	TGTGCCAGCTCACCACCGAACCCCTCTGGGGCCAACGTCCCGACTTTC
TRBV11-1	-	many	TRBJ1-1	CASSLGLWDLMNTEAFF	TGTGCCAGCAGCTTGGGCCTCTGGGACCTCATGAACACTGAAGCTTTCTTT
TRBV28	TRBD2	few	TRBJ2-7	CASSLDVAREGSYEQYF	TGTGCCAGCAGTTTAGATGTAGCGAGGGAGGGCTCCTACGAGCAGTACTTC
TRBV29-1	-	few	TRBJ2-1	CSAFGSASSYNEQFF	TGCAGCGCCTTCGGGTCGGCTAGCTCCTACAATGAGCAGTTCTTC
TRBV28	-	many	TRBJ2-7	CASSLLGGTSYEQYF	TGTGCCAGCAGCTTATTAGGCGGAACCTCCTACGAGCAGTACTTC
TRBV18	-	-	TRBJ2-7	CASSPNPDSYYEQYF	TGTGCCAGCTCACCAAACCCCGACAGCTACTACGAGCAGTACTTC
TRBV20-1	-	few	TRBJ2-7	CSASVGSYEQYF	TGCAGTGCCTCGGTGGGCTCCTACGAGCAGTACTTC